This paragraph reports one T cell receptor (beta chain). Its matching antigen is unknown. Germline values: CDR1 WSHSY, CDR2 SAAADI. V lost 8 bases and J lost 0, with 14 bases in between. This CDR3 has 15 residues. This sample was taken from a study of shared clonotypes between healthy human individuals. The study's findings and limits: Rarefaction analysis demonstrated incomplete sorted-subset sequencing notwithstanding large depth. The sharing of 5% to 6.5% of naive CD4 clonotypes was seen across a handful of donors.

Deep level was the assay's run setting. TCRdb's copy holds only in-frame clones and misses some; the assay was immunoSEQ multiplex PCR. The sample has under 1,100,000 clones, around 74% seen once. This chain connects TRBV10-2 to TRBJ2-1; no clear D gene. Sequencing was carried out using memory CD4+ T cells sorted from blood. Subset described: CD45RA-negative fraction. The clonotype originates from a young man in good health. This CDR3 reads CASVGARSSYNEQFF. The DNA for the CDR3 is TGCGCCAGCGTGGGTGCTCGGAGCTCCTACAATGAGCAGTTCTTC.